This passage covers 18 T cell receptor beta chains from one sample sequenced in a study of regulatory T cells in long-lasting Graves disease. In building TCR beta libraries, iRepertoire HTBI primers were used together with Arm-PCR of CDR3 regions. TCRdb called the multiplex PCR reads again in MiXCR, with one record for every CDR3 protein. The sample shows 450,000 or so distinct CDR3 sequences, less than 25% of them seen only once. Time point noted: persistent/refractory GD, antithyroid drugs over 5 years with positive TRAb. TCR sequences were obtained from RNA taken from PBMCs. The material sequenced was peripheral blood mononuclear cells (PBMCs), taken when the disease was refractory, from a patient treated with antithyroid drugs. The receptors shown here come from a female donor with Graves disease.

V gene TRBV19 combines with J gene TRBJ1-1; D uncertain. This CDR3 contains 11 residues. Trimming cost V 3 bases and J 10 bases, with 9 bases left between them. The V gene's germline CDR1 is LNHDA and CDR2 SQIVND (reference sequence). The CDR3: CASSIGEAAFF. For the CDR3, the DNA is TGTGCCAGTAGTATTGGGGAGGCAGCTTTCTTT.

In its sample, this clonotype was seen many times. This chain joins TRBV6-9 and TRBJ1-6, with 7 bases that match TRBD1. From germline, CDR1 is MNHGY and CDR2 SVAAGI. The ends lost 4 bases at V and 5 bases at J; junction bases unmatched: 5. CDR3 length equals 15 residues. This CDR3 is CASSLQGGNNSPLHF. In DNA, the CDR3 is TGTGCCAGCAGTTTGCAGGGGGGGAATAATTCACCCCTCCACTTT.

This clonotype was recorded many times. This chain joins TRBV30 and TRBJ1-2; D unclear. Germline CDR1 reads GTSNPN; CDR2 reads SVGIG (reference sequence). The CDR3 has 12 amino acids. V shed 4 bases and J shed 6 bases, with 12 bases lying between them. The CDR3 loop reads CAWIRGMDGYTF. The CDR3 DNA sequence: TGTGCCTGGATTCGGGGAATGGATGGCTACACCTTC.

This clonotype was counted at least ten times. This chain connects TRBV15 to TRBJ1-2, with D possibly TRBD1 on 5 matching bases. The CDR3 length is 17 residues. The V gene lost 5 bases and the J gene lost 4 bases, with 23 bases spanning the gap. Germline lookup yields CDR1 LNHNV and CDR2 YYDKDF (reference sequence). CDR3 in amino acids: CATSDSDRIRGVYGYTF. The CDR3 DNA reads TGTGCCACCAGCGACAGCGATCGGATACGGGGGGTCTATGGCTACACCTTC.

This clonotype was seen at least ten times. The rearrangement links TRBV5-1 to TRBJ1-1; D gene unclear. V was trimmed by 6 bases and J by 6 bases, leaving 21 bases between them. Germline lookup yields CDR1 SGHRS and CDR2 YFSETQ. This CDR3 is 15 amino acids long. The CDR3 coding sequence is TGCGCCAGCACCTCAGGATCGGGAGGTTCGGCTGAAGCTTTCTTT. It specifies CASTSGSGGSAEAFF.

This clonotype appeared many times. The chain uses TRBV5-5 and TRBJ1-2; the match to TRBD1 covers 7 bases. The V and J ends lost 4 bases and 7 bases, in that order; junction bases with no gene match: 10. CDR3 size: 14 residues. The germline CDR1 and CDR2 sequences are SGHKS and YYEKEE (reference sequence). CDR3 protein: CASSRFGTDGGYTF. The CDR3 bases are TGTGCCAGCAGCCGTTTCGGGACAGATGGTGGCTACACCTTC.

The sample holds a few counts of this clonotype. The chain employs TRBV5-6 and TRBJ1-2; no clear D. V lost 5 bases and J lost 2, with 16 bases in between. Germline values: CDR1 SGHDT, CDR2 YYEEEE. This CDR3 has 15 residues. The CDR3 coding sequence is TGTGCCAGCAGGCCCTTCGGGCTTCAGAACTATGGCTACACCTTC. This encodes CASRPFGLQNYGYTF.

This clonotype was counted at least ten times. The chain employs TRBV28 and TRBJ2-7; D gene ambiguous. Germline CDR1 MDHEN, CDR2 SYDVKM. Trimming cost V 2 bases and J 6 bases, with 14 bases left between them. There are 14 residues in the CDR3. In DNA, the CDR3 is TGTGCCAGCAGTTTAGTCTCACCCTCTTCCGAGCAGTACTTC. As protein: CASSLVSPSSEQYF.

This clonotype was observed at least ten times. This chain connects TRBV11-3 to TRBJ1-2; the match to TRBD1 covers 7 bases. This CDR3 has 13 residues. Germline values: CDR1 SGHNT, CDR2 YENEEA. V lost 5 bases to trimming and J lost 5 bases; unmatched junction nucleotides: 5. The CDR3 reads CASSDRVGYGYTF. The CDR3 DNA reads TGTGCCAGCAGCGACAGGGTCGGGTATGGCTACACCTTC. The variable domain in full, with the rest retrieved from reference TRBV11-3 and TRBJ1-2, is EAGVVQSPRYKIIEKKQPVAFWCNPISGHNTLYWYLQNLGQGPELLIRYENEEAVDDSQLPKDRFSAERLKGVDSTLKIQPAELGDSAVYLCASSDRVGYGYTFGSGTRLTVV.

In its sample, this clonotype was seen many times. The chain carries TRBV6-5 and TRBJ2-5; D remains ambiguous. CDR1 MNHEY and CDR2 SVGAGI come from the germline V gene. Trimming took off 4 bases at V and 5 bases at J, with 14 bases between the two ends. There are 14 residues in the CDR3. The CDR3 protein is CASSWATTGETQYF. The CDR3, as DNA: TGTGCCAGCAGTTGGGCGACAACTGGGGAGACCCAGTACTTC.

In this sample, this clonotype turned up many times. The chain combines TRBV25-1 with TRBJ1-4; TRBD1 matches 10 bases. The V and J ends lost 6 bases and 10 bases, in that order; junction bases with no gene match: 11. Germline V gene lookup returns CDR1 MGHDK and CDR2 SYGVNS. The CDR3 extends over 15 amino acids. Here the CDR3 DNA reads TGTGCCAGCAGATCGACAGGGGGCGCGTCTGGAAAACTGTTTTTT. Amino acid sequence: CASRSTGGASGKLFF.

The CDR3 loop is CASSSPDRPHEQFF. In DNA, the CDR3 is TGTGCCAGCAGCTCTCCGGACAGGCCTCATGAGCAGTTCTTC. The chain couples TRBV7-2 to TRBJ2-1, with TRBD1 matching 7 bases. The CDR3 runs to 14 residues. The V gene's germline CDR1 is SGHTA and CDR2 FQGNSA. With 4 bases clipped from V and 8 bases from J, the junction kept 8 bases outside the gene matches.

This clonotype was picked up many times. The CDR3 loop is CASSSKQGAQGRAHEQYF. The CDR3 nucleotides are TGTGCCAGCAGTTCGAAACAGGGGGCGCAGGGTAGGGCCCACGAGCAGTACTTC. J is TRBJ2-7 and V is TRBV28, with 9 bases matching TRBD1. V trimming: 4 bases; J trimming: 5 bases; junction bases outside the gene matches: 18. The CDR3 is made up of 18 amino acids. Germline loops: CDR1 MDHEN, CDR2 SYDVKM.

This clonotype has more than one count but fewer than ten. The J gene is TRBJ2-2, the V gene TRBV24-1, with 7 bases aligning to TRBD1. Trimming removed 6 bases from V and 0 bases from J; junction bases left unmatched: 3. The CDR3 spans 15 residues. Germline CDR1 reads KGHDR; CDR2 reads SFDVKD. The CDR3 reads CATSKGTANTGELFF. In nucleotides, the CDR3 is TGTGCCACCAGTAAAGGGACAGCGAACACCGGGGAGCTGTTTTTT.

This clonotype has a count of ten or more. The chain is built from TRBV12-3 or TRBV12-4 and TRBJ1-5; no clear D. The CDR3 extends over 15 amino acids. V lost 2 bases to trimming and J lost 0 bases, with 8 bases between them. CDR3 in amino acids: CASSLTGYSNQPQHF. The DNA for the CDR3 is TGTGCCAGCAGTTTAACGGGATATAGCAATCAGCCCCAGCATTTT.

This clonotype was seen repeatedly, ten times or more. The V gene is TRBV19, the J gene TRBJ1-5; D is ambiguous. V shed 2 bases and J shed 6 bases, with 11 bases lying between them. CDR3 length equals 14 residues. CDR1 and CDR2 (germline): LNHDA, SQIVND (reference sequence). CDR3 region: CASSILGFGQPQHF. The DNA of the CDR3 is TGTGCCAGTAGTATACTTGGTTTCGGTCAGCCCCAGCATTTT.

V usage is TRBV10-3 and J usage is TRBJ1-1; D gene unclear. CDR3 size: 15 residues. Germline V gene data show CDR1 as ENHRY and CDR2 as SYGVKD. The V and J ends lost 2 bases and 3 bases respectively, with 13 bases between them. The chain's CDR3 is CAISEDVGRDTEAFF. In DNA form, the CDR3 reads TGTGCCATCAGTGAGGACGTCGGACGGGACACTGAAGCTTTCTTT.

This clonotype was counted between two and nine times. The chain joins TRBV5-1 to TRBJ1-3, with no clear D. This CDR3 has 15 amino acids. Trimming pared 5 bases from V and 6 bases from J, leaving 18 bases between. CDR1 and CDR2 (germline): SGHRS, YFSETQ. CDR3 DNA: TGCGCCAGCAGATCAGGCCCTGGAGGAGCAAACACCATATATTTT. Amino acids: CASRSGPGGANTIYF.